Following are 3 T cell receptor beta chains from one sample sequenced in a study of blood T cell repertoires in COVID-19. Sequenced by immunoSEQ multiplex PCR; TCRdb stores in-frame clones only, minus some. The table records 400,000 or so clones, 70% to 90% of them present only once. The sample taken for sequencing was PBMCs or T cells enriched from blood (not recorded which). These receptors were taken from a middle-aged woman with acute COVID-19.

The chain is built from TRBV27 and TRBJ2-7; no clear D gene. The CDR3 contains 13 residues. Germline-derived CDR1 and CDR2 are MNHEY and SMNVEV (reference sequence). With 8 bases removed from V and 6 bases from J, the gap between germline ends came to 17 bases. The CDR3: CASRYRSGIEQYF. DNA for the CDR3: TGTGCCAGCCGCTACCGTAGTGGTATCGAGCAGTACTTC.

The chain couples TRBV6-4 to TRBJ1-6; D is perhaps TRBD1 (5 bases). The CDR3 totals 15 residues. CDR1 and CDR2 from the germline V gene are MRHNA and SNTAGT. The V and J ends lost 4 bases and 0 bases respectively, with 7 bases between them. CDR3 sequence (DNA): TGTGCCAGCAGTGCGGGGGACTCCTATAATTCACCCCTCCACTTT. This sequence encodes CASSAGDSYNSPLHF.

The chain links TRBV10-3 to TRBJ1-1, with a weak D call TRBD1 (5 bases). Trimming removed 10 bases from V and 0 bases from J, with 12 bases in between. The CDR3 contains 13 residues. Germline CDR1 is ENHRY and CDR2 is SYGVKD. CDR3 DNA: TGTGCCAGCGATCAGGGCCTGAACACTGAAGCTTTCTTT. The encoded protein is CASDQGLNTEAFF.